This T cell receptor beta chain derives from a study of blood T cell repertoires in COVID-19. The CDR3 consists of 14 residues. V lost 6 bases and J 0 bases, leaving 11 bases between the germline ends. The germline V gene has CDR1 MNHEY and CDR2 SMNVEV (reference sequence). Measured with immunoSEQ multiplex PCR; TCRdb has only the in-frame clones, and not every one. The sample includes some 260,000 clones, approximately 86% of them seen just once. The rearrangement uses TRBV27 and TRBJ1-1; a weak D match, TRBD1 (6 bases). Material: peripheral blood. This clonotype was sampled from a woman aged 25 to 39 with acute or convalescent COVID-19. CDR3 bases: TGTGCCAGCAGGGGGGGGCAGATGAACACTGAAGCTTTCTTT. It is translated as CASRGGQMNTEAFF.